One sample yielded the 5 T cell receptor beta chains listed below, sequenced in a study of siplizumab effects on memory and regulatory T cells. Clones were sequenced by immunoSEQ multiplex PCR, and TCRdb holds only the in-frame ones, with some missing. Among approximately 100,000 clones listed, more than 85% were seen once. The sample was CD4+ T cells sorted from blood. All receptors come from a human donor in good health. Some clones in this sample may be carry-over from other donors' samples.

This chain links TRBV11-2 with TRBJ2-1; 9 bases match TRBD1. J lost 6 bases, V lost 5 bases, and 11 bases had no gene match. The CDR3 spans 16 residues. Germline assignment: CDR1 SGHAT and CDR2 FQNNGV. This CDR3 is CASSRGWDRDINEQFF. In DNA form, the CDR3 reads TGTGCCAGCAGCCGTGGTTGGGACAGGGATATCAATGAGCAGTTCTTC.

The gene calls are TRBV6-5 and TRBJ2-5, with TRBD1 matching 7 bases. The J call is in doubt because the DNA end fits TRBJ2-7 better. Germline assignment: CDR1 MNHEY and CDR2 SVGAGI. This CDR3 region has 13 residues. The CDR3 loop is CASSWDRGYEQYF. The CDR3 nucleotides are TGTGCCAGCAGTTGGGACAGAGGCTACGAGCAGTACTTC.

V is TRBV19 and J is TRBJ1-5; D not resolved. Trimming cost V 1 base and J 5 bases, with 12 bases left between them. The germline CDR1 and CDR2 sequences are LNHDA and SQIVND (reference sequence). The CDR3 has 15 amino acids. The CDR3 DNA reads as TGTGCCAGTAGTATAGGTCTGAGGTTAGATCAGCCCCAGCATTTT. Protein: CASSIGLRLDQPQHF.

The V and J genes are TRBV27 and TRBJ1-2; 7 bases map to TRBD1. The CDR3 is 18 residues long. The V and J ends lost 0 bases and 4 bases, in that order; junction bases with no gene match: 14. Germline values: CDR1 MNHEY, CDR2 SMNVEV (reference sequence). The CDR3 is CASSLSGGGRAVTYGYTF. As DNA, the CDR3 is TGTGCCAGCAGTTTATCAGGAGGGGGCAGGGCGGTAACCTATGGCTACACCTTC.

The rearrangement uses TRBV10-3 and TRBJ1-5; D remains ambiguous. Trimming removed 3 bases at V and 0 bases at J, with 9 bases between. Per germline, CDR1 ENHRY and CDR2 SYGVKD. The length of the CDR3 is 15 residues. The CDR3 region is CAISDLGDSNQPQHF. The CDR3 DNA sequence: TGTGCCATCAGTGACCTAGGAGATAGCAATCAGCCCCAGCATTTT.